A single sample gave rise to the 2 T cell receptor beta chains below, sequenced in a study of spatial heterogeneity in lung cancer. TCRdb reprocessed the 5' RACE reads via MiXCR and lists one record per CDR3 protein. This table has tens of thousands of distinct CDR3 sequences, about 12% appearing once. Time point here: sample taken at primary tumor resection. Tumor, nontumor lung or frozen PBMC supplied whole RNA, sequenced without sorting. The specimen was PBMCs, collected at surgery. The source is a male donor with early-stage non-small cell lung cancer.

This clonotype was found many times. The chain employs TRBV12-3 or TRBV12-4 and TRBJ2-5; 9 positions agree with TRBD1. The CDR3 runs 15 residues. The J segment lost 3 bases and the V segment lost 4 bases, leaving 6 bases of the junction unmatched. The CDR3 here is CASSSGTGPEETQYF. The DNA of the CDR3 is TGTGCCAGCAGTTCCGGGACAGGGCCGGAAGAGACCCAGTACTTC.

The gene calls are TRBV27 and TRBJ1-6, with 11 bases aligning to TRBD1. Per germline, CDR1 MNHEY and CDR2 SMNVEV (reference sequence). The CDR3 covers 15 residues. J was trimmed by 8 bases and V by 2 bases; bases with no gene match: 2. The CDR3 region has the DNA TGTGCCAGCAGTTTAGGACAGGGGGCGTATTCACCCCTCCACTTT. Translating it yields CASSLGQGAYSPLHF.